This is a list of T cell receptor beta chains from one sample in a study of CD8 T cells in ankylosing spondylitis. TCRdb processed the 5' RACE reads anew with MiXCR; each CDR3 protein has one entry. The profile shows a few hundred thousand distinct CDR3 sequences, just under 7.5% of them singletons. The sample comprised blood, either unsorted or a sorted T cell fraction (not recorded which). The receptors were gathered from a male donor with ankylosing spondylitis. The CDR3 runs from the conserved cysteine through the conserved F or W. The order of the fields is J gene, CDR3 length, D gene, V gene, clone size, CDR3 DNA, CDR3 protein. The D gene is left open where the match is weak. The listing skips clone size in some rows; elsewhere it reads once, few, many or a size class.

j_call: TRBJ2-1; cdr3_length: 12; d_call: -; v_call: TRBV15; clone_size: few; cdr3_nt: TGTGCCACCAGCAGAGTGGACAATGAGCAGTTCTTC; cdr3_aa: CATSRVDNEQFF
j_call: TRBJ2-5; cdr3_length: 15; d_call: TRBD2; v_call: TRBV11-2; clone_size: many; cdr3_nt: TGTGCCAGCACTCGGGGGGGCGGGAGTGGAGAGACCCAGTACTTC; cdr3_aa: CASTRGGGSGETQYF
j_call: TRBJ1-1; cdr3_length: 15; d_call: TRBD1; v_call: TRBV20-1; clone_size: -; cdr3_nt: TGCAGTGCTAGTGCCGACAGGGGCTATTTCAGTGAAGCTTTCTTT; cdr3_aa: CSASADRGYFSEAFF
j_call: TRBJ2-2; cdr3_length: 16; d_call: -; v_call: TRBV4-3; clone_size: many; cdr3_nt: TGCGCCAGCAGCCAAGAGTCCCAGGGAGGCACCGGGGAGCTGTTTTTT; cdr3_aa: CASSQESQGGTGELFF
j_call: TRBJ2-7; cdr3_length: 14; d_call: -; v_call: TRBV28; clone_size: many; cdr3_nt: TGTGCCAGCAGTTTTTTACAGGGAACCTACGAGCAGTACTTC; cdr3_aa: CASSFLQGTYEQYF
j_call: TRBJ2-4; cdr3_length: 16; d_call: -; v_call: TRBV27; clone_size: -; cdr3_nt: TGTGCCAGCAGTTTACGGTCGGGAGTGGCCAAAAACATTCAGTACTTC; cdr3_aa: CASSLRSGVAKNIQYF
j_call: TRBJ2-7; cdr3_length: 13; d_call: -; v_call: TRBV29-1; clone_size: many; cdr3_nt: TGCAGCGTTGACCTAGGGGTCTCCTACGAGCAGTACTTC; cdr3_aa: CSVDLGVSYEQYF
j_call: TRBJ1-2; cdr3_length: 15; d_call: -; v_call: TRBV14; clone_size: many; cdr3_nt: TGTGCCAGCAGCCAAGAGCACAGAGCTCCCAATGGCTACACCTTC; cdr3_aa: CASSQEHRAPNGYTF
j_call: TRBJ2-7; cdr3_length: 15; d_call: TRBD1; v_call: TRBV7-9; clone_size: many; cdr3_nt: TGTGCCAGCAGCAAAACCCGGGACAGGCGGTACGAGCAGTACTTC; cdr3_aa: CASSKTRDRRYEQYF
j_call: TRBJ2-1; cdr3_length: 15; d_call: -; v_call: TRBV20-1; clone_size: many; cdr3_nt: TGCAGTGCGCCGGACAGCCAAAGCTCCTACAATGAGCAGTTCTTC; cdr3_aa: CSAPDSQSSYNEQFF
j_call: TRBJ2-7; cdr3_length: 13; d_call: TRBD1; v_call: TRBV27; clone_size: many; cdr3_nt: TGTGCCAGCAGGAGGGACAGGTCTTACGAGCAGTACTTC; cdr3_aa: CASRRDRSYEQYF
j_call: TRBJ1-3; cdr3_length: 14; d_call: -; v_call: TRBV28; clone_size: -; cdr3_nt: TGTGCCAGCAGACCCGGACCCTCTGGAAACACCATATATTTT; cdr3_aa: CASRPGPSGNTIYF
j_call: TRBJ2-7; cdr3_length: 13; d_call: -; v_call: TRBV6-6; clone_size: few; cdr3_nt: TGTGCCAGTTCCCTCCAGCACTCCTACGAGCAGTACTTC; cdr3_aa: CASSLQHSYEQYF
j_call: TRBJ1-1; cdr3_length: 12; d_call: -; v_call: TRBV7-9; clone_size: many; cdr3_nt: TGTGCCAGCAGCTTAACGGGGAATGAAGCTTTCTTT; cdr3_aa: CASSLTGNEAFF
j_call: TRBJ2-1; cdr3_length: 17; d_call: TRBD2; v_call: TRBV7-2; clone_size: -; cdr3_nt: TGTGCCAGCAGCTTAGCGCTCTGGACTAGCGAAAACAATGAGCAGTTCTTC; cdr3_aa: CASSLALWTSENNEQFF
j_call: TRBJ2-7; cdr3_length: 19; d_call: TRBD2; v_call: TRBV28; clone_size: many; cdr3_nt: TGTGCCAGCAGCCCACTAGTACACCAACTAGCGGGGGGGTTTTACGAGCAGTACTTC; cdr3_aa: CASSPLVHQLAGGFYEQYF
j_call: TRBJ2-7; cdr3_length: 15; d_call: -; v_call: TRBV12-3/TRBV12-4; clone_size: many; cdr3_nt: TGTGCCAGCAGCCCTCGACAGGTAGACCTCTACGAGCAGTACTTC; cdr3_aa: CASSPRQVDLYEQYF
j_call: TRBJ2-7; cdr3_length: 16; d_call: -; v_call: TRBV9; clone_size: many; cdr3_nt: TGTGCCAGCAGCGTAGGGGGTAGGGGCGAGACCTACGAGCAGTACTTC; cdr3_aa: CASSVGGRGETYEQYF
j_call: TRBJ2-4; cdr3_length: 15; d_call: TRBD1; v_call: TRBV20-1; clone_size: many; cdr3_nt: TGCAGTGCTAGCGGACACAGGGGCGACCCGAACATTCAGTACTTC; cdr3_aa: CSASGHRGDPNIQYF